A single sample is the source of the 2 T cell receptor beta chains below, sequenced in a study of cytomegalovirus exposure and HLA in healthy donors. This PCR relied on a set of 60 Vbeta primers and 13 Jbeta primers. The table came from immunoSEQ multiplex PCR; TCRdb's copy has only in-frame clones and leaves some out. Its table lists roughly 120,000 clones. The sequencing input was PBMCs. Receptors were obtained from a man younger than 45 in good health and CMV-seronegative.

The CDR3 region is CASSLAGRGYGNTIYF. For the CDR3, the DNA is TGCGCCAGCAGCTTGGCCGGGCGGGGTTACGGAAACACCATATATTTT. The V and J genes are TRBV5-1 and TRBJ1-3; no firm D call. CDR3 length: 16 residues. The V end lost 0 bases, the J end lost 4 bases, and 14 bases lay between the germline ends. Germline values: CDR1 SGHRS, CDR2 YFSETQ.

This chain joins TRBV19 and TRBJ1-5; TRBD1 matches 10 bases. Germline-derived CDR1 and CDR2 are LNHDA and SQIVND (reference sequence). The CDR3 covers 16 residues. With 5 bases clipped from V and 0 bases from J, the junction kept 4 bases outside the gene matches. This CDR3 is CASSAGTGVSNQPQHF. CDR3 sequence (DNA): TGTGCCAGTAGTGCAGGGACAGGGGTTAGCAATCAGCCCCAGCATTTT.